This T cell receptor (beta chain) was recorded in a study of regulatory T cells in long-lasting Graves disease. Across the study: Antithyroid drug exposure in newly diagnosed Graves' patients had lasted under 3 months.

This clonotype was counted at least ten times. As yet, its antigen is unknown. Building of the TCR beta libraries involved iRepertoire HTBI primers and Arm-PCR of CDR3 regions. MiXCR, run by TCRdb on the multiplex PCR reads, gives a single entry per CDR3 protein. The sample consists of some 370,000 distinct CDR3 sequences, about 12% of them appearing once. General observations from the study: Compared with new cases, persistent Graves' patients showed reduced TCR diversity.

Time point noted: newly diagnosed GD, antithyroid drugs for less than 3 months. Extracted RNA from PBMCs served as the source of the TCR library. These same data were also listed under a study on T cells in Graves' hyperthyroidism and ophthalmopathy. That source reports: Diagnostic decisions used clinical symptoms, serum thyroxine and TRAb, thyroid ultrasound and orbital computed tomography. The study used the HTBI primer set for a first-round RT-PCR of the TCR CDR3.

The sequenced sample was peripheral blood mononuclear cells (PBMCs), obtained at new diagnosis, from a patient treated with antithyroid drugs. The receptor was isolated from a woman between 18 and 29 years old with Graves disease.

In DNA, the CDR3 is TGTGCCAGCTCACCAAACAGGGATCGGGGAGGGTGGACTGAAGCTTTCTTT. It is translated as CASSPNRDRGGWTEAFF. J is TRBJ1-1 and V is TRBV18; tentatively, D is TRBD1 (6 bases). V shed 2 bases and J shed 5 bases, with 21 bases lying between them. Germline V lookup: CDR1 KGHSH, CDR2 LQKENI. The CDR3 spans 17 residues. Using reference TRBV18 and TRBJ1-1 for the parts outside the CDR3, the full variable domain is NAGVMQNPRHLVRRRGQEARLRCSPMKGHSHVYWYRQLPEEGLKFMVYLQKENIIDESGMPKERFSAEFPKEGPSILRIQQVVRGDSAAYFCASSPNRDRGGWTEAFFGQGTRLTVV.